Listed here is a single T cell receptor beta chain. The count of this clone is one. No antigen is known for it. The sample holds no much larger clone one base away, and base qualities are not on file. The data derive from a study of Tregs in tolerant kidney transplant recipients (dated by TCRdb to about 2019). With respect to the entire study: The transplants used related donors with nonmyeloablative bone marrow transplantation, and mixed chimerism in the human trials was transient. Before combined kidney and bone marrow transplantation, this study identified donor-specific regulatory T cells using TCRbeta sequencing and then followed those same cells after transplant.

Findings and caveats that apply to the study as a whole: In tolerant patients, the expansion of donor-specific Tregs was greater than global Treg expansion, suggesting that the expansion was antigen-driven rather than nonspecific. Expanding Tregs with activated donor B cells appeared to identify the most biologically relevant and donor-specific TCRbeta repertoire. PCR primers changed over time for some patients, so nucleotide-level comparison across those patients' samples was not possible. Biological reproducibility was not directly addressed, though technical replication error appeared minimal. Because only a small number of patients were included, the study had limitations, and the results will need to be validated in larger populations as well as under other immunosuppression protocols.

For TCRbeta CDR3 sequencing, genomic DNA from the sorted cells was extracted using the QIAGEN DNeasy Blood and Tissue Kit. High-throughput TCRbeta CDR3 sequencing was carried out commercially through immunoSEQ, with PCR amplification with bias correction and internal controls included. The paper's data handling went like this. Unique productive TCRbeta sequences were defined by CDR3 nucleotide sequence where primers matched, otherwise by CDR3 amino acid sequence with Vbeta and Jbeta genes. To correct for sorting error, sequences found in more than one sorted population at a frequency ratio of 2:1 or less were discarded, and the remaining shared sequences were assigned to the population with the higher frequency. A sequence counted as donor-reactive if, in CFSE-low cells, the sequence had a frequency of at least 0.01% and was expanded at least 5-fold compared with unstimulated cells. Repertoire divergence was quantified by Jensen-Shannon divergence using the top 100 TCRbeta sequences ranked by frequency. For samples with multiple sequencing runs, sorting error was corrected separately for each run before the runs were pooled. Here the immuneACCESS table is served through TCRdb, limited to in-frame sequences with V and J called. Missing clones are a known gap in these copies; in checked studies unresolved V genes cover under half, and the rest lacks a known reason. The V and J calls and clone size are taken from that table; D and trimming were inferred from the DNA. The sample records some 55,000 clones, roughly 85% of which are singletons. The ten largest clones represent roughly 2% of the sample.

What the time point label conveys for this sample: blood sample drawn before combined kidney and bone marrow transplant. Unstimulated Tregs (CD4+CD25+CD127-), CD4+ non-Tregs (CD4+CD25-), CD4 and CD8 cells were FACS-sorted from thawed PBMCs. Before Treg sorting, thawed PBMCs were rested overnight at 37°C with roughly 180 IU/ml IL-2. The patients were several recipients of combined kidney and bone marrow transplants from the ITN036ST trial, and samples were available only for these trial subjects. Healthy control blood was separated into PBMCs by Ficoll density gradient and cryopreserved, and patient PBMCs were collected both before and after transplant. Per the germline V gene, SNHLY is the CDR1 and FYNNEI is the CDR2. The CDR3 contains 14 residues, cysteine and phenylalanine counted. The retained sequence is limited to the CDR3, 42 bases, with the frame set at the first base. The V end loses 4 bases and the J end loses 4 bases, and a stretch of 8 bases separates them.

The clonotype originates from a human donor who received a combined kidney and bone marrow transplant. The specimen comprised Tregs from blood, sampled before the transplant. The chain is made from TRBV2 and TRBJ1-6; the D segment cannot be called with confidence. The CDR3 here reads CASSGNGYNSPLHF. The bases read TGTGCCAGCAGTGGGAACGGTTATAATTCACCCCTCCACTTT.